A selection of T cell receptor beta chains follows, all from one sample in a study of shared clonotypes between healthy human individuals. The protocol was immunoSEQ multiplex PCR, while the TCRdb copy is restricted to in-frame clones and leaves out a portion. The sample records millions of clones, roughly 94% being singletons. Sequencing was carried out using naive CD4+ T cells sorted from blood. The receptors come from a man between 18 and 35 years old in good health. Each CDR3 is given with its conserved first and last residue. The D gene is left open where the match is weak. A row's size may be missing; if present it is once, few, many or a size class.

j_call	d_call	clone_size	v_call	cdr3_aa	cdr3_nt
TRBJ1-1	NA	NA	TRBV5-1	CASSLEPLSLNTEAFF	TGCGCCAGCAGCTTGGAACCTCTGTCTCTGAACACTGAAGCTTTCTTT
TRBJ2-2	NA	NA	TRBV10-3	CAISQSWELFF	TGTGCCATCAGTCAGTCCTGGGAGCTGTTTTTT
TRBJ2-2	TRBD2	once	TRBV6-4	CASSASGGNTGELFF	TGTGCCAGCAGCGCTAGCGGGGGGAACACCGGGGAGCTGTTTTTT
TRBJ1-4	TRBD1	NA	TRBV10-3	CATAGQNEKLFF	TGTGCCACCGCGGGACAGAATGAAAAACTGTTTTTT
TRBJ2-4	TRBD2	NA	TRBV4-3	CASSQDSASGRARGNIQYF	TGCGCCAGCAGCCAAGATTCGGCTAGCGGGAGGGCCAGGGGAAACATTCAGTACTTC
TRBJ1-2	NA	NA	TRBV5-1	CASSQQGDYGYTF	TGCGCCAGCAGCCAACAGGGAGACTATGGCTACACCTTC
TRBJ1-3	NA	NA	TRBV6-1	CASCVLNGNTIYF	TGTGCCAGCTGTGTACTTAACGGAAACACCATATATTTT
TRBJ1-4	NA	NA	TRBV30	CAFDRTNEKLFF	TGTGCCTTCGATCGAACTAATGAAAAACTGTTTTTT
TRBJ1-3	TRBD1	once	TRBV4-1	CASSQDRGGQGRDTIYF	TGCGCCAGCAGCCAAGATCGTGGAGGACAGGGGCGAGACACCATATATTTT
TRBJ1-5	TRBD1	NA	TRBV11-2	CASSQGQSGNQPQHF	TGTGCCAGCAGCCAGGGACAGTCTGGGAATCAGCCCCAGCATTTT
TRBJ2-7	NA	NA	TRBV30	CAWSGGPPYEQYF	TGTGCCTGGAGTGGGGGGCCCCCTTACGAGCAGTACTTC
TRBJ2-5	NA	NA	TRBV9	CASSVEGRTQETQYF	TGTGCCAGCAGCGTAGAGGGGCGGACCCAAGAGACCCAGTACTTC
TRBJ1-2	NA	NA	TRBV5-4	CASSSLGGRKGYTF	TGTGCCAGCAGCTCCCTCGGGGGTAGGAAGGGCTACACCTTC
TRBJ2-1	TRBD2	NA	TRBV28	CASSRSSGGTYNEQFF	TGTGCCAGCAGTCGATCTAGCGGGGGCACCTACAATGAGCAGTTCTTC
TRBJ2-2	TRBD1	NA	TRBV6-4	CASRGQGSTGELFF	TGTGCCAGCAGAGGACAGGGGTCCACCGGGGAGCTGTTTTTT
TRBJ1-5	NA	NA	TRBV28	CASSLRSWMLNQPQHF	TGTGCCAGCAGTTTAAGATCGTGGATGTTAAATCAGCCCCAGCATTTT
TRBJ1-5	NA	NA	TRBV4-1	CASSQGGISNQPQHF	TGCGCCAGCAGCCAAGGTGGTATTAGCAATCAGCCCCAGCATTTT
TRBJ2-5	NA	NA	TRBV7-9	CASSLGKGKETQYF	TGTGCCAGCAGCCTCGGGAAAGGGAAAGAGACCCAGTACTTC
TRBJ2-7	NA	NA	TRBV10-2	CASSLGETKQYF	TGCGCCAGCAGTTTGGGGGAGACGAAGCAGTACTTC
TRBJ2-7	NA	NA	TRBV10-3	CAISRGAAYEQYF	TGTGCCATCAGCCGCGGGGCCGCCTACGAGCAGTACTTC
TRBJ2-7	NA	once	TRBV10-1	CASSIGRGYGEQYF	TGCGCCAGCAGCATCGGCAGGGGTTACGGGGAGCAGTACTTC
TRBJ2-4	NA	NA	TRBV30	CAWSPGVDIQYF	TGTGCCTGGAGTCCGGGTGTGGACATTCAGTACTTC
TRBJ2-5	NA	NA	TRBV10-2	CASGEETQYF	TGCGCCAGCGGAGAAGAGACCCAGTACTTC
TRBJ1-5	TRBD1	NA	TRBV27	CASSGQGGGQPQHF	TGTGCCAGCAGTGGACAGGGCGGAGGTCAGCCCCAGCATTTT